This TCR beta chain was sequenced in a study of cytomegalovirus exposure and HLA in healthy donors (dated by TCRdb to about 2017). About the investigation overall: An earlier analysis of roughly 570 of the donors reported roughly 300 Gb of sequence data and 117 million unique TCR beta sequences obtained from 180 million or so T cells. An early release covering 500 to 750 HLA-typed donors comprised approximately 290 gigabases of sequencing data and around 86 million unique TCR sequences. A separate validation cohort of approximately 120 different subjects was used in addition to the 666-subject first cohort. Alongside the repertoire data, information on donor age, sex, ethnicity and CMV serostatus was compiled. The T cell repertoires of under 750 subjects were profiled by immunosequencing and related to cytomegalovirus serostatus. The genetic ancestry cluster associated with self-reported Caucasian donors included around four fifths of the roughly 400 genotyped donors. The study was designed to test whether signatures of past pathogen exposure could be identified by cataloging public T cell receptors. HLA typing included class I and class II loci at four-digit resolution. Rather than drawing on any new phenotypic data, the later analysis identified candidate immune exposures from TCR beta sequences and the way those sequences occurred across donors. The number of typed donors differed by locus: about 620-640 for A, B, C, DRB1 and DQB1; approximately 540 for DQA1; some 610 for DPA1; and about 470 for DPB1. A later analysis re-examined previously published TCR beta repertoires from over 500 donors and added high-resolution HLA genotyping to investigate patterns of TCR occurrence. Among some 400 genotyped donors of the cohort, an average of around 250,000 unique TCR beta nucleotide sequences was sequenced per donor, of which about 19% were non-productive. The study combined high-throughput TCR immunosequencing, statistical association of individual TCRs with disease status, and machine learning to predict cytomegalovirus infection status. All discovery cohort repertoires had been generated on a single sequencing platform. An earlier analysis of about 600 of the donors used high-throughput TCR beta sequencing to judge whether each TCR beta V gene segment behaved as functional or pseudogenic. In a later genetic analysis, genome-wide SNP genotypes for about 55% of the 666 donors were used, and that subset was treated as a discovery cohort. Four or five DR-DQ haplotypes were handled as single units for association and clustering, since linkage in the cohort was strong. What the study reported, not specific to this receptor: The authors suggested that the approach could potentially be generalized to other disease states and immunological phenotypes. According to a later analysis, parvovirus B19, influenza, CMV and Epstein-Barr virus appeared linked to several top co-occurrence clusters. For the cohort, immune exposure information was limited to CMV serostatus. In a later analysis, TCR association rates were found to vary across HLA loci, with the most associated TCRs seen for DRB1 alleles and the fewest for HLA-C alleles. A further reported finding was that TCR beta sequences accurately predicted the HLA-A and HLA-B alleles for most subjects in the first cohort. In this cohort, only TCR beta chains were sequenced, and detectable features were limited by the absence of alpha or paired-chain data. An earlier analysis of 587 of the donors showed that most TCR beta V segments appeared in productive rearrangements either about 87% or about 30% of the time, which broadly matched IMGT annotations. A later analysis associated 15,000 or so TCR beta sequences with specific HLA alleles at a false discovery rate of 0.05. Some IMGT-functional V segments, including TRBV6-2 and TRBV6-3, could not be distinguished by the 87-base-pair reads and were therefore excluded. A total of 150 or so TCR beta chains were listed by the study as associated with cytomegalovirus. In a later genetic analysis, fewer N-insertions in productive TCRs were reported among donors in an Asian-associated ancestry cluster than the approximately 710-donor mean. A few of the identified cytomegalovirus-associated TCR beta chains were confirmed in vitro to be specific for cytomegalovirus antigens. Because some donors lacked HLA typing at each locus, the association tests relied only on the typed subset. Fewer than 20 rarely observed V segments, including chromosome 9 orphons, were excluded from the earlier analysis of just under 600 of the donors because counts were too low. Assigning TCR associations to individual alleles was difficult when HLA alleles, especially DR and DQ, strongly co-occurred. In a later analysis, HLA-associated TCR beta chains were found to be more clonally expanded and to have lower generation probabilities than equally common non-associated chains. Most TCR sequences were observed very rarely across donors, whereas some public TCRs were present in many individuals. A cluster of highly shared sequence variants was judged likely to be a technical artifact of the sequencing pipeline. In a later genetic analysis, a missense DCLRE1C variant was associated with V-gene and J-gene trimming of TCR beta chains, and the association was replicated in an independent cohort. Most CMV-associated TCR beta chains appeared to be HLA-restricted in a later analysis, and the HLA associations seemed to be driven largely by CMV exposure. The classifier was reported to diagnose cytomegalovirus status with high specificity and sensitivity in both the original and validation cohorts. Sequencing depth was assumed to be roughly uniform across donors in the presence/absence analyses, though that assumption may not hold. Correlated functional status among segregating V segments might be attributable to linkage disequilibrium, but an unknown experimental factor could not be ruled out.

Comments on this clone: There is no known antigen for this receptor. No base qualities exist here, and no much larger clone lies one base off it.

The cohort consisted of hundreds of healthy bone marrow donors. All cohort members were sampled while nominally healthy, although unrecorded immune exposures were likely present. The donor was CMV seronegative and was included in the group of a few hundred seronegative cohort members. Every donor gave a peripheral blood sample, and the peripheral blood mononuclear cells from that sample were used for TCR beta sequencing. Genomic DNA extraction from the blood cell samples was performed with the Qiagen DNeasy Blood Extraction Kit. The trim is 5 bases for V and 6 bases for J, with a gap of 22 bases between the germline ends. The germline V gene supplies CDR1 SQVTM and CDR2 ANQGSEA. The CDR3 contains 15 residues, cysteine and phenylalanine counted. Here the CDR3 DNA is all that survives: 45 bases in frame from base 1. The library was obtained by the immunoSEQ multiplex PCR assay. For the multiplex PCR, a mixture combining 60 forward primers for TCR Vbeta segments and 13 reverse primers for TCR Jbeta segments was used. A multiplex PCR assay on genomic DNA amplified the CDR3 region of rearranged TCR beta genes. The amplified TCR beta libraries were sequenced on the Illumina HiSeq System as 87-base-pair reads. The authors' analysis ran thus. A later analysis counted about 80 million unique TCR beta chains across the 640 or so repertoires, and 10 million to 11 million of these chains were shared by at least two donors. Raw reads were error-corrected and collapsed into unique sequences with a nearest-neighbor algorithm that merged closely related sequences to remove PCR and sequencing errors. Alignment of CDR3 sequences to IMGT reference sequences was used to assign V, D and J gene segments. For a sequence to be retained, at least a six-nucleotide match to both a V gene segment and a J gene segment was required. Rearrangements were called productive when the CDR3 lacked stop codons and stayed in frame with V and J; all others were non-productive. Following IMGT convention, CDR3 was defined as the stretch from the second conserved V-encoded cysteine to the conserved J-encoded phenylalanine. Sequences without an unambiguous match to a single V gene segment were excluded from the earlier analysis of about 600 of the donors. An earlier analysis of 500 to 600 of the donors classified V segments as functional when productive rearrangements were above 56.7% and as segregating when the standard deviation between donors was above 5%. A statistical classification framework was built for diagnosing cytomegalovirus status from the catalog of TCR beta chain sequences. A later analysis assigned V and J genes by comparing TCR nucleotide sequences with IMGT/GENE-DB human TR gene sequences. A later analysis assigned CDR3 sequences and most-parsimonious VDJ recombination scenarios with the TCRdist pipeline. A later analysis defined each TCR beta chain by its CDR3 amino acid sequence plus V-gene family, and excluded reads lacking a unique V-gene family. In a later analysis, several hundred highly shared, low-generation-probability nucleotide sequences were removed to address suspected cross-contamination and a sequencing artifact. For each public chain, a later analysis derived a clonal expansion index from normalized ranks of inferred template counts within each repertoire. In a later analysis, generation probabilities were computed using a VDJ recombination model fitted to out-of-frame rearrangements, and the results were checked against IGoR. A later analysis scored TCR-TCR, TCR-HLA and TCR-CMV co-occurrence with hypergeometric tests, applying a repertoire-size bias correction to TCR pairs. To estimate false discovery rates, a later analysis permuted the HLA or CMV assignments 20 times. In a later analysis, co-occurring TCRs were grouped using DBSCAN, with TCRdist sequence similarity added in when clustering inside HLA-allele-positive subsets. For co-occurrence clustering, repertoires with fewer than 30,000 or more than 120,000 public chains were excluded, along with several repertoires with anomalous nucleotide sharing. The immuneACCESS repertoire file appears here via TCRdb, limited to in-frame rearrangements. These files lack a portion of the clones; in checked studies, under half of the deficit traces to unresolved V genes, and the cause of the others is not known. V, J and clone size derive from that table, while D and trimming were established from the DNA sequence. Across this sample there are 140,000 or so clones, with about four fifths seen only once. The ten top clones hold 4.5% to 5.5% of the sample.

The rearrangement combines TRBV29-1 with TRBJ2-5, and possibly TRBD2, on 6 matching bases. The TCR was taken from a man aged 40-50 years in good health and CMV-seronegative. The sample comprised PBMCs. The bases are TGCAGCGTTACTCGTTTCGGAACGGGGGAAAAGACCCAGTACTTC. Translated, it reads CSVTRFGTGEKTQYF.